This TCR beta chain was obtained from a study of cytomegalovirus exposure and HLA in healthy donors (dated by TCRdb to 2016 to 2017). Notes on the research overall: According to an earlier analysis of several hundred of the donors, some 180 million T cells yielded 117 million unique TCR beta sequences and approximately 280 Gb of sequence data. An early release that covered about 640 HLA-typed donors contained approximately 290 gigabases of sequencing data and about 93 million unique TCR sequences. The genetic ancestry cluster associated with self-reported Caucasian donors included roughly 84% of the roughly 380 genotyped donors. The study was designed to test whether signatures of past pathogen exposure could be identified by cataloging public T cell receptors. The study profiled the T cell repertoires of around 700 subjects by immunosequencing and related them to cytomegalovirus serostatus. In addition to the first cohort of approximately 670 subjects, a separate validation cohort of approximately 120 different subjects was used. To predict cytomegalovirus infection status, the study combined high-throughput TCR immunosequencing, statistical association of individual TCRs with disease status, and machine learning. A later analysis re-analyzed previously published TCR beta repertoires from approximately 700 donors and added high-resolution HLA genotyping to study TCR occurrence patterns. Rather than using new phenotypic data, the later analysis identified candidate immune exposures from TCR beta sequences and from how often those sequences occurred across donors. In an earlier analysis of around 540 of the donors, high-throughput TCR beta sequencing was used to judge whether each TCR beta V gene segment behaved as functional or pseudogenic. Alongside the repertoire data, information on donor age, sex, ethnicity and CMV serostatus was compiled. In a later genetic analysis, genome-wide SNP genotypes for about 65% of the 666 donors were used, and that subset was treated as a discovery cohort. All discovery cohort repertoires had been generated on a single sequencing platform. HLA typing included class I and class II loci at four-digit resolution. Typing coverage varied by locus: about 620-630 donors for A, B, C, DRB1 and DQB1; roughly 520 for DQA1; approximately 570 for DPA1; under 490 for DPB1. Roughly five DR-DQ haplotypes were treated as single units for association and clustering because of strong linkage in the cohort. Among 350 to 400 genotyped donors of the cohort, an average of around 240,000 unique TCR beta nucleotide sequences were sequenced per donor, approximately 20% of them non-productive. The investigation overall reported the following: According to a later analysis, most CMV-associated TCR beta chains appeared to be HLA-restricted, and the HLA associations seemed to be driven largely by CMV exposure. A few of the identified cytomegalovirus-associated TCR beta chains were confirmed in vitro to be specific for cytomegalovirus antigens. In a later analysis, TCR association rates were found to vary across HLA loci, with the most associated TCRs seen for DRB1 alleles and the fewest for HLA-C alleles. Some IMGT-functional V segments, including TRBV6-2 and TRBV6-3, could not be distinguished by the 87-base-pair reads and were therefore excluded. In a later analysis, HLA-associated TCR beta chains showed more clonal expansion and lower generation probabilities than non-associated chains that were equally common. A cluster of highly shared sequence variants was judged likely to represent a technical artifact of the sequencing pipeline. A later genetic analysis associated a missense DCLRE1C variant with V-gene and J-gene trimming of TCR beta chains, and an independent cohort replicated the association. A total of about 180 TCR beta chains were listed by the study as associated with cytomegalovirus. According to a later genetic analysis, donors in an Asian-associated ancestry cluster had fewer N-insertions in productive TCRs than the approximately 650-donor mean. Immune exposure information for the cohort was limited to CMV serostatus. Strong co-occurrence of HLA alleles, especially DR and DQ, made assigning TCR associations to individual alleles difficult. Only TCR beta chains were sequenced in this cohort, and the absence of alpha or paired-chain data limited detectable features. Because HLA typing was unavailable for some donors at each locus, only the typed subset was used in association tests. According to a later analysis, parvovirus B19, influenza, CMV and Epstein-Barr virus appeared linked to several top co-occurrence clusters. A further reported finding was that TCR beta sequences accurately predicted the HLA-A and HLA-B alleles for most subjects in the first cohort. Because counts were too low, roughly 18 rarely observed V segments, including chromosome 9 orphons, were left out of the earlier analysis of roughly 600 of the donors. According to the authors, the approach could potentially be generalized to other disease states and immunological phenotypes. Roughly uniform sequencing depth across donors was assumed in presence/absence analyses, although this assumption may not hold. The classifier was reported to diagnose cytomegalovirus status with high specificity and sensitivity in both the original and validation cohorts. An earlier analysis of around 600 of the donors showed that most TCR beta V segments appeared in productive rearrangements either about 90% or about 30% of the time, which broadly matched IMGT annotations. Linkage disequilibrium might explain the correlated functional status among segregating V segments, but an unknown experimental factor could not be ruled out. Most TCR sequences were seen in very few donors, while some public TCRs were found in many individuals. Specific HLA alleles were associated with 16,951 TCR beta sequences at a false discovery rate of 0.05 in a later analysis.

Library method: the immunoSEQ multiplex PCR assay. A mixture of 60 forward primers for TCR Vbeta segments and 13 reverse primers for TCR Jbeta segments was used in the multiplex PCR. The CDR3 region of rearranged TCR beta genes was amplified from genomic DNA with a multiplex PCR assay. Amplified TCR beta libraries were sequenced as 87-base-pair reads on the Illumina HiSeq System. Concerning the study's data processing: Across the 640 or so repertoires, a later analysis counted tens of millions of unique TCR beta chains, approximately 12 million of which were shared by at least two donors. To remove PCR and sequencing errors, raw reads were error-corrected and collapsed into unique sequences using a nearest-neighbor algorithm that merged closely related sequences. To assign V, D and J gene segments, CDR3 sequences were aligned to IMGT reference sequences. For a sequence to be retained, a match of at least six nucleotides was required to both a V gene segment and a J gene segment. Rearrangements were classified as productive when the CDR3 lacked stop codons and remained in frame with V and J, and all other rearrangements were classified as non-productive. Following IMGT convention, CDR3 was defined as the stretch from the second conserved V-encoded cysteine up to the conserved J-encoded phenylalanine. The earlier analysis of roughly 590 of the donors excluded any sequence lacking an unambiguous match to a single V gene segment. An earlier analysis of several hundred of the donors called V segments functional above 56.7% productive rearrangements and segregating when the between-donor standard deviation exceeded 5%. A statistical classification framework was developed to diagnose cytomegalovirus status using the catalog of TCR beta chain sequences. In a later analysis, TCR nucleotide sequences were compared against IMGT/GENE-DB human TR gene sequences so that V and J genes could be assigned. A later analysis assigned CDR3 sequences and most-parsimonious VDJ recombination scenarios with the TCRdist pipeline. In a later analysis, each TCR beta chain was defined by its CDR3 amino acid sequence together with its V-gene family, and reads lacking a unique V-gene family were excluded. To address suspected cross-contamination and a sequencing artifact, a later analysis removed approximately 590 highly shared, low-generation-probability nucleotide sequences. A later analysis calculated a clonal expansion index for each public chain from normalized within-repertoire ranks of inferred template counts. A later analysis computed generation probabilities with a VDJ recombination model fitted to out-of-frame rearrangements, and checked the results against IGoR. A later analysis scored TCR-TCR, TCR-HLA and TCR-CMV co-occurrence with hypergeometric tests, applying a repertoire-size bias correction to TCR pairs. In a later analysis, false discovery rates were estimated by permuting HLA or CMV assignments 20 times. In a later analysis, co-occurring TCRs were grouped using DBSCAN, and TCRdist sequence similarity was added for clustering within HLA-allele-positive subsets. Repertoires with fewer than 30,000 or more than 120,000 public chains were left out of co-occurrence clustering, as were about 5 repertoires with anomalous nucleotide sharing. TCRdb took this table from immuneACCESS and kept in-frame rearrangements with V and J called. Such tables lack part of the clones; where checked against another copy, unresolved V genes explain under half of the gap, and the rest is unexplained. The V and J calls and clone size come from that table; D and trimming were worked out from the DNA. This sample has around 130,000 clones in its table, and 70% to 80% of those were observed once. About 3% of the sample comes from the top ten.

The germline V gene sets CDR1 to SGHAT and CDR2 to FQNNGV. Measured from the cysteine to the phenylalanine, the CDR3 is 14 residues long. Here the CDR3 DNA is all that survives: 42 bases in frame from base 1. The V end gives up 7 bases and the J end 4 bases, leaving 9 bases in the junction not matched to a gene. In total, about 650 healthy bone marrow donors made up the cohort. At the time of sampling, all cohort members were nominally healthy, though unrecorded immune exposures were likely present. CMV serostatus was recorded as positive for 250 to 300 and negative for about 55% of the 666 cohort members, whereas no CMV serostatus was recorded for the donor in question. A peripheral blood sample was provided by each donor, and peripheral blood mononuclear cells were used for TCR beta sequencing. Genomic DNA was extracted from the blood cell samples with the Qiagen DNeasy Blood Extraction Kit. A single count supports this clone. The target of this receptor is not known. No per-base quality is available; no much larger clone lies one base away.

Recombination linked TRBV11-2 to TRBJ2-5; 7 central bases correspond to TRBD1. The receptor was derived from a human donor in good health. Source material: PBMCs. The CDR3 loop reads CASTPRQGSETQYF. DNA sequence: TGTGCCAGCACCCCGCGACAGGGTTCAGAGACCCAGTACTTC. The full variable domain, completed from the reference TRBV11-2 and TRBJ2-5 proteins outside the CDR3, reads EAGVAQSPRYKIIEKRQSVAFWCNPISGHATLYWYQQILGQGPKLLIQFQNNGVVDDSQLPKDRFSAERLKGVDSTLKIQPAKLEDSAVYLCASTPRQGSETQYFGPGTRLLVL.